A selection of T cell receptor beta chains follows, all from one sample in a study of blood T cell repertoires in COVID-19. Sequencing used immunoSEQ multiplex PCR; TCRdb keeps in-frame clones, though not all of them. The profile shows approximately 190,000 clones, roughly 89% of them singletons. Source material: PBMCs or T cells enriched from blood (not recorded which). Receptors were obtained from a woman aged 25 to 39 who had been exposed to COVID-19. Both conserved end residues are part of each CDR3. The D gene is left open where the match is weak. Size is stated for part of the rows, as once, few or many counts, or as a class when the clone is expanded.

>.|.|TRBV2|TRBJ2-7
CASSESRNLPYEQYF
TGTGCCAGCAGTGAAAGCAGGAATTTACCCTACGAGCAGTACTTC
>.|.|TRBV5-1|TRBJ2-7
CASSEMGLRSYEQYF
TGCGCCAGCAGCGAGATGGGACTTAGAAGCTACGAGCAGTACTTC
>once|TRBD1|TRBV3-1/TRBV3-2|TRBJ2-2
CASRWTGDTGELFF
TGTGCCAGTAGATGGACAGGGGACACCGGGGAGCTGTTTTTT
>.|TRBD2|TRBV28|TRBJ2-7
CASNPPSGGSYEQYF
TGTGCCAGCAACCCGCCTAGCGGGGGGAGCTACGAGCAGTACTTC
>.|.|TRBV16|TRBJ1-5
CASSPPGGQPQHF
TGTGCCAGCAGCCCCCCCGGGGGTCAGCCCCAGCATTTT
>.|.|TRBV6-2/TRBV6-3|TRBJ1-1
CASSPRTASGTEAFF
TGTGCCAGCAGTCCCCGGACAGCCTCGGGCACTGAAGCTTTCTTT
>once|.|TRBV15|TRBJ2-3
CATSRRLADTQYF
TGTGCCACCAGCCGTCGGTTGGCAGATACGCAGTATTTT
>once|TRBD1|TRBV7-9|TRBJ1-1
CASSWTGNTEAFF
TGTGCCAGCAGCTGGACAGGGAACACTGAAGCTTTCTTT
>few|.|TRBV29-1|TRBJ1-2
CSVGDINYGYTF
TGCAGCGTTGGGGACATTAACTATGGCTACACCTTC
>.|.|TRBV5-1|TRBJ2-5
CASSLGGGEETQYF
TGCGCCAGCAGCTTGGGAGGGGGGGAAGAGACCCAGTACTTC
>.|TRBD1|TRBV27|TRBJ1-2
CASSPSRDRGVRYGYTF
TGTGCCAGCAGTCCCTCCCGGGACAGGGGAGTAAGATATGGCTACACCTTC
>.|TRBD1|TRBV19|TRBJ2-2
CASSIKTGGGELFF
TGTGCCAGTAGTATAAAGACAGGGGGCGGGGAGCTGTTTTTT
>.|.|TRBV5-6|TRBJ2-2
CASSFDTGELFF
TGTGCCAGCAGCTTCGACACCGGGGAGCTGTTTTTT
>.|TRBD1|TRBV5-1|TRBJ2-1
CASSVGTGNNEQFF
TGCGCCAGCAGCGTAGGGACAGGGAATAATGAGCAGTTCTTC
>.|.|TRBV12-3/TRBV12-4|TRBJ1-6
CASSLGGFSPLHF
TGTGCCAGCAGTTTAGGAGGGTTTTCACCCCTCCACTTT
>.|.|TRBV2|TRBJ2-3
CAVFPGTDTQYF
TGTGCCGTGTTTCCGGGGACAGATACGCAGTATTTT
>.|TRBD1|TRBV7-2|TRBJ1-1
CASSYDRGGEAFF
TGTGCCAGCAGCTACGACAGGGGGGGCGAAGCTTTCTTT
>few|.|TRBV18|TRBJ1-3
CASSLESSGNTIYF
TGTGCCAGCTCGCTAGAAAGCTCTGGAAACACCATATATTTT
>.|TRBD2|TRBV4-1|TRBJ2-7
CASSQEGGYEQYF
TGCGCCAGCAGCCAAGAGGGAGGGTACGAGCAGTACTTC
>.|.|TRBV9|TRBJ1-2
CASSVSQGPPDGYTF
TGTGCCAGCAGCGTGTCTCAGGGGCCCCCAGATGGCTACACCTTC
>.|TRBD1|TRBV9|TRBJ2-3
CASSYGQGNTDTQYF
TGTGCCAGCAGCTATGGACAGGGGAACACAGATACGCAGTATTTT
>.|TRBD2|TRBV7-3|TRBJ2-1
CASTYSGRDNEQFF
TGTGCCAGCACATATAGCGGGAGGGACAATGAGCAGTTCTTC
>.|.|TRBV2|TRBJ1-2
CASDGGGDGYTF
TGTGCCAGCGACGGGGGAGGAGATGGCTACACCTTC
>once|TRBD2|TRBV19|TRBJ2-3
CASMGFRAGGTDTQYF
TGTGCCAGTATGGGATTTAGAGCGGGGGGGACAGATACGCAGTATTTT
>.|.|TRBV20-1|TRBJ1-2
CSAREGAGYTF
TGCAGTGCTAGAGAGGGGGCGGGCTACACCTTC
>few|.|TRBV9|TRBJ1-2
CASSGIRTGSYGYTF
TGTGCCAGCAGCGGTATACGAACAGGGTCCTATGGCTACACCTTC
>.|TRBD2|TRBV29-1|TRBJ2-1
CSRSGANTNEQFF
TGCAGCAGGAGCGGGGCCAACACCAATGAGCAGTTCTTC
>.|.|TRBV5-6|TRBJ1-1
CASREKTLNTEAFF
TGTGCCAGCCGGGAAAAGACCTTAAACACTGAAGCTTTCTTT
>once|TRBD2|TRBV18|TRBJ2-5
CASSPIPPAGGKETQYF
TGTGCCAGCTCACCTATCCCCCCAGCGGGGGGCAAGGAGACCCAGTACTTC
>.|TRBD1|TRBV19|TRBJ1-5
CASSIWTGGGGQPQHF
TGTGCCAGTAGTATTTGGACAGGGGGCGGTGGGCAGCCCCAGCATTTT
>.|TRBD2|TRBV27|TRBJ2-5
CASSSLGPSGGTNRKTQYF
TGTGCCAGCAGTTCCCTCGGGCCTAGCGGGGGAACCAACCGAAAGACCCAGTACTTC
>.|.|TRBV19|TRBJ2-1
CASSRQGSYNEQFF
TGTGCCAGTAGTCGGCAGGGCTCCTACAATGAGCAGTTCTTC
>.|TRBD2|TRBV19|TRBJ2-1
CASSTWASGGPSSYNEQFF
TGTGCCAGTAGTACTTGGGCTAGCGGGGGCCCCAGCTCCTACAATGAGCAGTTCTTC
>.|.|TRBV6-4|TRBJ1-6
CASSGTVVTGYVAYNSPLHF
TGTGCCAGCAGTGGAACTGTTGTTACAGGGTACGTGGCCTATAATTCACCCCTCCACTTT
>.|.|TRBV9|TRBJ1-2
CASSVTSTGSPYGYTF
TGTGCCAGCAGCGTAACCTCGACAGGTTCTCCCTATGGCTACACCTTC
>few|TRBD1|TRBV5-4|TRBJ2-5
CASSPGTGETQYF
TGTGCCAGCAGCCCCGGGACAGGGGAGACCCAGTACTTC
>.|TRBD2|TRBV7-2|TRBJ2-3
CASSRGLAESTDTQYF
TGTGCCAGCAGCCGTGGACTAGCGGAGAGCACAGATACGCAGTATTTT
>.|TRBD1|TRBV15|TRBJ2-3
CATSRTLGQGVDTQYF
TGTGCCACCAGCCGAACACTGGGACAGGGAGTAGATACGCAGTATTTT
>.|.|TRBV15|TRBJ1-5
CATSRVTPGGTQPQHF
TGTGCCACCAGCAGAGTAACTCCCGGAGGGACTCAGCCCCAGCATTTT
>.|.|TRBV2|TRBJ2-2
CASREGPGTGELFF
TGTGCCAGCAGGGAAGGTCCTGGGACAGGGGAGCTGTTTTTT
>.|TRBD2|TRBV12-3/TRBV12-4|TRBJ2-3
CASSWSGGVGPYF
TGTGCCAGCAGCTGGAGCGGGGGGGTTGGTCCGTATTTT
>.|.|TRBV11-2|TRBJ1-1
CASSLWAGDTEAFF
TGTGCCAGCAGCTTATGGGCCGGGGACACTGAAGCTTTCTTT
>.|.|TRBV3-1/TRBV3-2|TRBJ2-6
CASSQDHSGANVLTF
TGTGCCAGCAGCCAAGATCATTCTGGGGCCAACGTCCTGACTTTC
>.|.|TRBV19|TRBJ2-2
CASSMGWDTHTGELFF
TGTGCCAGTAGTATGGGGTGGGACACACACACCGGGGAGCTGTTTTTT
>.|.|TRBV19|TRBJ1-2
CAAKRQNGYTF
TGTGCCGCTAAGCGGCAGAATGGCTACACCTTC
>once|TRBD2|TRBV20-1|TRBJ2-7
CSASVPGLAETYEQYF
TGCAGTGCTAGTGTTCCGGGACTAGCGGAAACCTACGAGCAGTACTTC